The clone carrying this TCR beta chain was counted at least ten times. The antigen remains unidentified. This entry belongs to a study of T cells in Graves' hyperthyroidism and ophthalmopathy. What was amplified from RNA transcripts were TCR beta CDR3 regions. The HTBI primer set drove a first-round RT-PCR of the TCR CDR3. TCRdb fed the multiplex PCR reads into MiXCR, producing one record per CDR3 protein. Here the sample spans fewer than 450,000 distinct CDR3 sequences, about a sixth being singletons. Study-wide results and limits: Most clonotypes expanded in thyroid above 0.001 were likewise present in blood.

V shed 6 bases and J shed 3 bases, with 23 bases lying between them. The CDR3 is 17 amino acids. Per the germline V gene, CDR1 is DFQATT and CDR2 is SNEGSKA (reference sequence). A patient was excluded if there was uncontrolled infection, other autoimmune disease, pregnancy or lactation. Orbital computed tomography, thyroid ultrasound, serum thyroxine and TRAb, and clinical symptoms together informed the diagnoses. The receptor was derived from a woman between 25 and 40 years old with Graves' hyperthyroidism that later progressed to Graves' ophthalmopathy. The material sequenced was blood. V is TRBV20-1 and J is TRBJ2-2, with D perhaps TRBD1 (6 bases). The DNA for the CDR3 is TGCAGTGCCGAGCCCCTGACAGGACCAGACCACACCGGGGAGCTGTTTTTT. Encoded protein: CSAEPLTGPDHTGELFF.